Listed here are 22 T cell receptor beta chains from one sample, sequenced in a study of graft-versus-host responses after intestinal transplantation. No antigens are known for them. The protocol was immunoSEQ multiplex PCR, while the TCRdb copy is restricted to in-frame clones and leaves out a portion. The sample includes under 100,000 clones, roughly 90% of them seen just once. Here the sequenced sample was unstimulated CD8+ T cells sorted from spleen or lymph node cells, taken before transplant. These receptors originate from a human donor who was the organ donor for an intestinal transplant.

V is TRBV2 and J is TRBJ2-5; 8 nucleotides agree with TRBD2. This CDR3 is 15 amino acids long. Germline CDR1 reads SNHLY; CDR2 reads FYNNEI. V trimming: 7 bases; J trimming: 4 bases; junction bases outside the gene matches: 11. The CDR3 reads CASIGVAGMLETQYF. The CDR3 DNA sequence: TGTGCCAGCATTGGGGTAGCGGGGATGTTAGAGACCCAGTACTTC.

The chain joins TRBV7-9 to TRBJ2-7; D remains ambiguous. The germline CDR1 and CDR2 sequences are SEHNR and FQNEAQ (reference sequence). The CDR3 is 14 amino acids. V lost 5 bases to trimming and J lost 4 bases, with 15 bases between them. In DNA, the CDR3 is TGTGCCAGCAGCGCTAGATTCAGACCTTACGAGCAGTACTTC. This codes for CASSARFRPYEQYF. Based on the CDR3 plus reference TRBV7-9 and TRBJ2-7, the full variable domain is DTGVSQNPRHKITKRGQNVTFRCDPISEHNRLYWYRQTLGQGPEFLTYFQNEAQLEKSRLLSDRFSAERPKGSFSTLEIQRTEQGDSAMYLCASSARFRPYEQYFGPGTRLTVT.

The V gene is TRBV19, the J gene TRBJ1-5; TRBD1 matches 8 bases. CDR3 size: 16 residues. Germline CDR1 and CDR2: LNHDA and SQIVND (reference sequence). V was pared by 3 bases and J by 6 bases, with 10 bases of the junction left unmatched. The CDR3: CASSIVGRGPVQPQHF. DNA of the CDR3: TGTGCCAGTAGTATCGTGGGCAGGGGGCCTGTTCAGCCCCAGCATTTT.

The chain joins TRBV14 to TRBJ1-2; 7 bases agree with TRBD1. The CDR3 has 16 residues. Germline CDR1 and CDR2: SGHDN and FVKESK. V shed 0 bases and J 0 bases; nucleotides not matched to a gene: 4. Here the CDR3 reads CASSQDRTGANYGYTF. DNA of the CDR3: TGTGCCAGCAGCCAAGATCGAACAGGGGCTAACTATGGCTACACCTTC.

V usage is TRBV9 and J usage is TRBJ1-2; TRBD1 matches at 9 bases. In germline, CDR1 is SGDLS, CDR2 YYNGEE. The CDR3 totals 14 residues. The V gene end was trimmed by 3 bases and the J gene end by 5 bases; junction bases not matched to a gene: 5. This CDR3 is CASSDRDREYGYTF. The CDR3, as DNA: TGTGCCAGCAGCGACCGGGACAGGGAATATGGCTACACCTTC.

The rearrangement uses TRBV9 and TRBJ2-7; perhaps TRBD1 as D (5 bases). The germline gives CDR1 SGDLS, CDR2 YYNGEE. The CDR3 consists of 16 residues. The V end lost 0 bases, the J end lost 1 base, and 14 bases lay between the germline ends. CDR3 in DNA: TGTGCCAGCAGCGTAGGGGTTGGGGCGTTGTCCTACGAGCAGTACTTC. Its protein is CASSVGVGALSYEQYF.

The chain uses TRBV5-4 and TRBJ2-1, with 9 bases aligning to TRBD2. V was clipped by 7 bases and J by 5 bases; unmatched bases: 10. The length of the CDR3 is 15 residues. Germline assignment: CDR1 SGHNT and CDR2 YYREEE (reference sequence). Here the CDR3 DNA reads TGTGCCAGCCGGACTAGGGCGGGGGGGGACAATGAGCAGTTCTTC. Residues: CASRTRAGGDNEQFF.

The CDR3: CASSRTGVEGNTIYF. The CDR3 bases are TGTGCCAGCAGCAGGACAGGGGTGGAAGGAAACACCATATATTTT. The chain links TRBV9 to TRBJ1-3; 9 bases are shared with TRBD1. Germline lookup yields CDR1 SGDLS and CDR2 YYNGEE. The CDR3 has 15 residues. V was clipped by 4 bases and J by 4 bases; unmatched bases: 6.

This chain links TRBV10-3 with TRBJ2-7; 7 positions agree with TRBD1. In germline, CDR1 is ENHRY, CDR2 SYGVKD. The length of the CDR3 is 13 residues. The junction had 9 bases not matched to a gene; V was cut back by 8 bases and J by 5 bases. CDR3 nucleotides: TGTGCCATCCTGGACAGGTTCGGTAACGAGCAGTACTTC. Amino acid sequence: CAILDRFGNEQYF.

The CDR3 is CASSQRRGATYNEQFF. The CDR3 coding sequence is TGTGCCAGCAGCCAAAGGCGGGGGGCGACTTACAATGAGCAGTTCTTC. The genes are TRBV4-2 and TRBJ2-1, with 8 bases that match TRBD2. Unmatched junction bases numbered 7, after V lost 2 bases and J lost 4 bases. Germline V gene sequence: CDR1 LGHNA, CDR2 YNFKEQ. There are 16 residues in the CDR3.

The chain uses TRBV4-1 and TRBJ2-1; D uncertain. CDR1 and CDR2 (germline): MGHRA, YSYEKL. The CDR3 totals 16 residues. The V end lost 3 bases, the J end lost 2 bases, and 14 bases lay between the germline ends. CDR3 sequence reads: CASSHPPSTPYNEQFF. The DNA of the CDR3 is TGCGCCAGCAGCCACCCCCCCTCGACACCCTACAATGAGCAGTTCTTC.

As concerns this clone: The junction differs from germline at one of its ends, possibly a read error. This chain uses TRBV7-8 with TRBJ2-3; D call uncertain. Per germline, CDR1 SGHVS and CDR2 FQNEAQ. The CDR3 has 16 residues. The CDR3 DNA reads TGTGCCAGCACCTTATATGAGATGGTAACCACAGATACGCAGTATTTT. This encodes CASTLYEMVTTDTQYF.

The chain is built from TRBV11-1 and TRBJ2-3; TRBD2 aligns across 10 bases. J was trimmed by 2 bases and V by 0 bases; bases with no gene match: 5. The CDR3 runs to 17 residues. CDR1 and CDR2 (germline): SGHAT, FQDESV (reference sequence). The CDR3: CASSLARAGGHTDTQYF. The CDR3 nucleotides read TGTGCCAGCAGCTTAGCCCGAGCGGGGGGGCACACAGATACGCAGTATTTT.

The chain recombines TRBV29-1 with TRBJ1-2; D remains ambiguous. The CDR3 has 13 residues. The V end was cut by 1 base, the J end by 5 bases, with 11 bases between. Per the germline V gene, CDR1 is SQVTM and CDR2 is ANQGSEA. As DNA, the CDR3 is TGCAGCGTTGAAGGCGGGAGGAGGTATGGCTACACCTTC. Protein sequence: CSVEGGRRYGYTF. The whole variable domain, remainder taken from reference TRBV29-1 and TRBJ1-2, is SAVISQKPSRDICQRGTSLTIQCQVDSQVTMMFWYRQQPGQSLTLIATANQGSEATYESGFVIDKFPISRPNLTFSTLTVSNMSPEDSSIYLCSVEGGRRYGYTFGSGTRLTVV.

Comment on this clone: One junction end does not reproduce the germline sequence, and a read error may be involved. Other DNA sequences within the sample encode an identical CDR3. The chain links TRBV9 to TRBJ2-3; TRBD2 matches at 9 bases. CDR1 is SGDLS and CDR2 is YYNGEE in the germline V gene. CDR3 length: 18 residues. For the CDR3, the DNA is TGTGCCAGTAGCGTACTCCCACTAGCGGGCCCCAGCACAGATACGCAGTATTTT. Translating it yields CASSVLPLAGPSTDTQYF. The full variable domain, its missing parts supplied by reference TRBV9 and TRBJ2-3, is DSGVTQTPKHLITATGQRVTLRCSPRSGDLSVYWYQQSLDQGLQFLIQYYNGEERAKGNILERFSAQQFPDLHSELNLSSLELGDSALYFCASSVLPLAGPSTDTQYFGPGTRLTVL.

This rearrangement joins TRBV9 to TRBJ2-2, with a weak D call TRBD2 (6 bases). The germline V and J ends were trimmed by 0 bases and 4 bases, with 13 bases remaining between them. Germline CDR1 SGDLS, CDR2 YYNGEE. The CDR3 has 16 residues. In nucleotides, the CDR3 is TGTGCCAGCAGCGTAGCGGGGGACTTTATCACCGGGGAGCTGTTTTTT. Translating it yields CASSVAGDFITGELFF.

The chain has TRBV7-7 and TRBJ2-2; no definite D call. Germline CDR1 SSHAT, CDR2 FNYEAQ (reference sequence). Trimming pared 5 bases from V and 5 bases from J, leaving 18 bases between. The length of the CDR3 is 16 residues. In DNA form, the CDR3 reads TGTGCCAGCAGCCTCTCAGTGAACCAGAGGACCGGGGAGCTGTTTTTT. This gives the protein CASSLSVNQRTGELFF.

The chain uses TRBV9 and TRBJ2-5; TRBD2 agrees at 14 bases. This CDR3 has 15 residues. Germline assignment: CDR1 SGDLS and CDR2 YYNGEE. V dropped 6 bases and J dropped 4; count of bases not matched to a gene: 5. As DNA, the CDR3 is TGTGCCAGCAACCTAGGGACTAGCGGGGGAGAGACCCAGTACTTC. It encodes CASNLGTSGGETQYF.

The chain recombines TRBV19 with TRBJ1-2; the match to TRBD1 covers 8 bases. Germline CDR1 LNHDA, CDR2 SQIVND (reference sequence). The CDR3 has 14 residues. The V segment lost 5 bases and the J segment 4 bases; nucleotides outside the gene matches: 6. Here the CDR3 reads CASSERDRLYGYTF. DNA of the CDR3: TGTGCCAGTAGTGAGCGGGACAGGCTCTATGGCTACACCTTC.

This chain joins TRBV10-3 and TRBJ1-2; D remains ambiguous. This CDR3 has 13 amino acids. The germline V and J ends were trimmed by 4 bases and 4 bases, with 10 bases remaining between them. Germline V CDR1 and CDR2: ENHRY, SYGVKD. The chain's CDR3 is CAISVSPSYGYTF. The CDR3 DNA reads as TGTGCCATCAGTGTCTCCCCCAGCTATGGCTACACCTTC.

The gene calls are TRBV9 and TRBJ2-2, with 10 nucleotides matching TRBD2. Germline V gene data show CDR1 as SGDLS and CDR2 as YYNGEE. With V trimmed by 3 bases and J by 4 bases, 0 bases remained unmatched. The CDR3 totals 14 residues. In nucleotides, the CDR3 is TGTGCCAGCAGCGCTAGCGGGGGCACCGGGGAGCTGTTTTTT. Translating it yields CASSASGGTGELFF.

The CDR3 protein is CASSYDRTDEKLFF. The CDR3 DNA reads TGTGCCAGCAGTTACGACAGGACGGATGAAAAACTGTTTTTT. The V gene is TRBV6-6, the J gene TRBJ1-4; possible D gene TRBD1, 6 bases. This CDR3 is 14 amino acids long. Germline V gene lookup returns CDR1 MNHNY and CDR2 SVGAGI (reference sequence). Trimming removed 2 bases from V and 6 bases from J, with 10 bases in between.